The source of this T cell receptor (beta chain) is a study of OX40 agonist ivuxolimab in advanced cancers. Study-wide background: Among those treated, three patients had partial responses, one with hepatocellular carcinoma and two with cutaneous melanoma.

Autoimmune disease history or systemic immunosuppression led to patients being barred. J was trimmed by 5 bases and V by 3 bases; bases with no gene match: 11. The germline V gene has CDR1 SGHAT and CDR2 FQNNGV. CDR3 length: 16 amino acids. Sequenced by immunoSEQ multiplex PCR; TCRdb stores in-frame clones only, minus some. This table holds about 45,000 clones, over 65% found once. The chain recombines TRBV11-2 with TRBJ2-7, with 9 bases that match TRBD1. The material was CD4+ or CD8+ T cells sorted from blood, obtained in a trial of the OX40 agonist ivuxolimab. This TCR came from an adult with an advanced solid tumor such as melanoma, head and neck, liver or kidney cancer. CDR3 protein: CASSLVPGQGHHEQYF. The CDR3 nucleotides read TGTGCCAGCAGCTTGGTACCGGGACAGGGTCATCACGAGCAGTACTTC. The whole variable domain, filled in from reference TRBV11-2 and TRBJ2-7, reads EAGVAQSPRYKIIEKRQSVAFWCNPISGHATLYWYQQILGQGPKLLIQFQNNGVVDDSQLPKDRFSAERLKGVDSTLKIQPAKLEDSAVYLCASSLVPGQGHHEQYFGPGTRLTVT.